The 32 T cell receptor beta chains below come from one sample, sequenced in a study of technical replicates of blood from a few donors. Only in-frame clones appear in the TCRdb table, and some are missing; sequencing was by immunoSEQ multiplex PCR. In the table there are about 84,000 clones, about 97% of which are singletons. The material sequenced was T cells isolated from PBMCs. These receptor sequences come from a human donor in good health.

The V call is TRBV18, the J call TRBJ1-1; unclear D gene. Looked up from germline, CDR1 is KGHSH and CDR2 is LQKENI. V was trimmed by 6 bases and J by 3 bases, leaving 8 bases between them. The CDR3 spans 12 residues. The CDR3 DNA sequence: TGTGCCAGCTCCACCACACACACTGAAGCTTTCTTT. It yields the protein CASSTTHTEAFF.

J is TRBJ2-4 and V is TRBV19, with TRBD2 matching over 7 bases. Looked up from germline, CDR1 is LNHDA and CDR2 is SQIVND (reference sequence). This CDR3 spans 14 amino acids. With V trimmed by 5 bases and J by 9 bases, 10 bases remained unmatched. The CDR3 loop is CASSLLGGGSIQYF. The CDR3 DNA sequence: TGTGCCAGTAGTTTATTGGGGGGAGGGAGCATTCAGTACTTC.

V usage is TRBV28 and J usage is TRBJ2-7; D perhaps matches TRBD2 (7 bases). Germline values: CDR1 MDHEN, CDR2 SYDVKM. The CDR3 length is 17 residues. V lost 4 bases to trimming and J lost 3 bases, with 22 bases between them. The CDR3 loop reads CASSSQGSGTTDYEQYF. As DNA, the CDR3 is TGTGCCAGCAGTTCCCAGGGGAGCGGGACTACGGACTACGAGCAGTACTTC.

This clone was seen once. V and J are TRBV2 and TRBJ1-2; D gene unclear. This CDR3 contains 15 residues. The V gene's germline CDR1 is SNHLY and CDR2 FYNNEI. V was shortened by 4 bases and J by 2 bases, with 14 bases between the two germline ends. The CDR3 DNA is TGTGCCAGCAGTGTGGAGACGGCGGTGAACTATGGCTACACCTTC. It translates to CASSVETAVNYGYTF.

This clone was detected only once. CDR3 in amino acids: CASSQVTSGRKHEQFF. CDR3 nucleotides: TGTGCCAGCAGCCAAGTCACTAGCGGGAGGAAGCATGAGCAGTTCTTC. The rearrangement joins TRBV4-2 to TRBJ2-1; 12 bases align to TRBD2. Germline CDR1 reads LGHNA; CDR2 reads YNFKEQ. The J segment lost 8 bases and the V segment lost 1 base, leaving 6 bases of the junction unmatched. The length of the CDR3 is 16 residues.

The J gene is TRBJ1-2, the V gene TRBV2; D call uncertain. This CDR3 spans 13 amino acids. Looked up from germline, CDR1 is SNHLY and CDR2 is FYNNEI. Trimming pared 7 bases from V and 4 bases from J, leaving 13 bases between. CDR3 bases: TGTGCCAGCATCCGGGGTTCTCTCTATGGCTACACCTTC. As protein: CASIRGSLYGYTF. Complete variable domain (other parts from reference TRBV2 and TRBJ1-2): EPEVTQTPSHQVTQMGQEVILRCVPISNHLYFYWYRQILGQKVEFLVSFYNNEISEKSEIFDDQFSVERPDGSNFTLKIRSTKLEDSAMYFCASIRGSLYGYTFGSGTRLTVV.

V usage is TRBV5-1 and J usage is TRBJ2-6, with D perhaps matching TRBD2 (5 bases). Germline CDR1 reads SGHRS; CDR2 reads YFSETQ. The CDR3 sequence is 15 residues long. V was pared by 2 bases and J by 1 base, with 7 bases between. The CDR3 DNA reads as TGCGCCAGCAGCTTCGGGGATTCTGGGGCCAACGTCCTGACTTTC. Its protein product is CASSFGDSGANVLTF.

The chain is built from TRBV18 and TRBJ2-7; TRBD2 matches 7 bases. V gave up 3 bases and J gave up 0 bases; unmatched junction bases: 8. This CDR3 is built from 16 residues. Germline CDR1 is KGHSH and CDR2 is LQKENI. CDR3 region: CASSPALAASSYEQYF. CDR3 nucleotide sequence: TGTGCCAGCTCACCCGCTCTAGCGGCAAGCTCCTACGAGCAGTACTTC.

V gene TRBV5-4 combines with J gene TRBJ2-7; TRBD1 aligns across 12 bases. This CDR3 contains 14 residues. CDR1 is SGHNT and CDR2 is YYREEE in the germline V gene (reference sequence). The ends lost 4 bases at V and 7 bases at J; junction bases unmatched: 6. In DNA form, the CDR3 reads TGTGCCAGCAGCCAGGGACAGGGGGCGGGGGAGCAGTACTTC. Protein: CASSQGQGAGEQYF.

This clone was observed a handful of times. The chain links TRBV9 to TRBJ2-3; the match to TRBD2 covers 7 bases. V shed 2 bases and J 0 bases; nucleotides not matched to a gene: 12. The CDR3 is 18 amino acids. Germline V gene data show CDR1 as SGDLS and CDR2 as YYNGEE. This CDR3 reads CASSVGDGGTLSTDTQYF. The CDR3 DNA is TGTGCCAGCAGCGTTGGTGACGGGGGGACCCTAAGCACAGATACGCAGTATTTT.

This chain uses TRBV5-1 with TRBJ2-5; TRBD2 matches 11 bases. This CDR3 is built from 16 residues. The trim removed 3 bases at V and 3 bases at J, leaving 7 bases unmatched. Per the germline V gene, CDR1 is SGHRS and CDR2 is YFSETQ. The CDR3 nucleotides are TGCGCCAGCAGCTCCGAGTTACTAGCGGGAGAAGAGACCCAGTACTTC. It codes for CASSSELLAGEETQYF.

The gene calls are TRBV9 and TRBJ2-7, with 9 bases aligning to TRBD2. Trimming removed 0 bases from V and 7 bases from J; junction bases left unmatched: 5. This CDR3 comprises 14 residues. Germline-derived CDR1 and CDR2 are SGDLS and YYNGEE. In DNA, the CDR3 is TGTGCCAGCAGCGTAGTAGCGGGAGTGAGTGAGCAGTACTTC. Residues: CASSVVAGVSEQYF.

The chain is built from TRBV27 and TRBJ2-1, with TRBD1 matching over 11 bases. V gave up 6 bases and J gave up 7 bases; unmatched junction bases: 5. The CDR3 loop spans 14 amino acids. Germline CDR1 reads MNHEY; CDR2 reads SMNVEV (reference sequence). CDR3 region: CASSVGTGGNEQFF. CDR3 sequence (DNA): TGTGCCAGCAGCGTCGGGACAGGGGGGAATGAGCAGTTCTTC.

The V and J genes are TRBV12-5 and TRBJ2-3; 7 nucleotides align to TRBD1. The CDR3 totals 14 residues. J was trimmed by 5 bases and V by 5 bases; bases with no gene match: 7. Germline V gene sequence: CDR1 LGHNT, CDR2 FRNRAP. The DNA for the CDR3 is TGTGCTAGTGGTCAGGACAGGCGGAGAGATACGCAGTATTTT. Protein: CASGQDRRRDTQYF. The full variable domain, its missing parts supplied by reference TRBV12-5 and TRBJ2-3, is DARVTQTPRHKVTEMGQEVTMRCQPILGHNTVFWYRQTMMQGLELLAYFRNRAPLDDSGMPKDRFSAEMPDATLATLKIQPSEPRDSAVYFCASGQDRRRDTQYFGPGTRLTVL.

The CDR3, as DNA: TGTGCCACCACCTTACTCCCTCGAGAGACCCAGTACTTC. It codes for CATTLLPRETQYF. The chain joins TRBV15 to TRBJ2-5; D gene unclear. Trimming stripped 7 bases from V and 4 bases from J, with 13 bases between. The CDR3 runs to 13 residues. CDR1 LNHNV and CDR2 YYDKDF come from the germline V gene (reference sequence).

This chain connects TRBV14 to TRBJ2-7; D may be TRBD2 (6 bases). Germline CDR1 is SGHDN and CDR2 is FVKESK. The V end was cut by 8 bases, the J end by 3 bases, with 8 bases between. The CDR3 has 11 amino acids. CDR3 protein: CASRDFYEQYF. In nucleotides, the CDR3 is TGTGCCAGCCGGGACTTCTACGAGCAGTACTTC.

The V gene is TRBV25-1, the J gene TRBJ2-2; 8 bases fit TRBD1. CDR1 and CDR2 (germline): MGHDK, SYGVNS. The CDR3 consists of 15 residues. The trim removed 7 bases at V and 1 base at J, leaving 5 bases unmatched. In DNA form, the CDR3 reads TGTGCCAGCATTGCCGGGACAGGGAACACCGGGGAGCTGTTTTTT. Its translation is CASIAGTGNTGELFF. The variable domain in full, completed from reference TRBV25-1 and TRBJ2-2, reads EADIYQTPRYLVIGTGKKITLECSQTMGHDKMYWYQQDPGMELHLIHYSYGVNSTEKGDLSSESTVSRIRTEHFPLTLESARPSHTSQYLCASIAGTGNTGELFFGEGSRLTVL.

V and J are TRBV19 and TRBJ2-7; a weak D match, TRBD2 (5 bases). Per the germline V gene, CDR1 is LNHDA and CDR2 is SQIVND (reference sequence). V shed 7 bases and J shed 0 bases, with 10 bases lying between them. The CDR3 has 13 residues. The CDR3 loop is CASTQSGSYEQYF. The CDR3 DNA reads as TGTGCCAGTACCCAAAGCGGCTCCTACGAGCAGTACTTC.

The rearrangement uses TRBV6-5 and TRBJ2-7; TRBD2 agrees at 7 bases. V shed 2 bases, J shed 0 bases, and the junction held 4 bases outside the gene matches. The V gene's germline CDR1 is MNHEY and CDR2 SVGAGI. This CDR3 contains 15 residues. The CDR3 spells CASSYPGGGSYEQYF. Here the CDR3 DNA reads TGTGCCAGCAGTTACCCAGGCGGGGGCTCCTACGAGCAGTACTTC.

The rearrangement joins TRBV7-9 to TRBJ1-2, with D maybe TRBD1 (5 bases). The CDR3 runs 17 residues. V lost 1 base and J lost 2, with 17 bases in between. Germline CDR1 is SEHNR and CDR2 is FQNEAQ (reference sequence). The CDR3 is CASSLVGHLLLNYGYTF. The CDR3 DNA reads as TGTGCCAGCAGCTTAGTAGGACACCTCCTCCTCAACTATGGCTACACCTTC.

The chain uses TRBV7-9 and TRBJ2-7; D unclear. V was trimmed by 5 bases and J by 4 bases, leaving 21 bases between them. The germline CDR1 and CDR2 sequences are SEHNR and FQNEAQ (reference sequence). The CDR3 runs to 16 residues. CDR3 sequence reads: CASSPPPRIGLYEQYF. Written as DNA, the CDR3 is TGTGCCAGCAGCCCGCCCCCCAGGATAGGTCTATACGAGCAGTACTTC.

V gene TRBV29-1 combines with J gene TRBJ2-7; 8 bases are shared with TRBD2. With 5 bases clipped from V and 0 bases from J, the junction kept 12 bases outside the gene matches. Per germline, CDR1 SQVTM and CDR2 ANQGSEA. The CDR3 has 16 residues. Here the CDR3 reads CSVFSFTTSGSYEQYF. CDR3 nucleotides: TGCAGCGTTTTCTCCTTCACTACTAGCGGCTCCTACGAGCAGTACTTC.

V is TRBV5-5 and J is TRBJ2-7, with 10 bases lining up with TRBD1. CDR1 and CDR2 from the germline V gene are SGHKS and YYEKEE (reference sequence). The CDR3 is 14 residues long. With V trimmed by 0 bases and J by 5 bases, 2 bases remained unmatched. The CDR3 protein is CASSLVGTGDEQYF. The CDR3 DNA sequence: TGTGCCAGCAGCTTGGTAGGGACAGGGGACGAGCAGTACTTC.

The chain recombines TRBV10-3 with TRBJ2-7; 7 nucleotides align to TRBD2. The CDR3 is made up of 14 amino acids. After removal of 4 bases from V and 5 bases from J, the junction contained 8 bases not matched to a gene. From germline, CDR1 is ENHRY and CDR2 SYGVKD. The CDR3 protein is CAISGGRGDDEQYF. The DNA of the CDR3 is TGTGCCATCAGTGGGGGTCGGGGGGACGACGAGCAGTACTTC.

This chain connects TRBV5-4 to TRBJ2-5; 9 bases are shared with TRBD1. This CDR3 contains 17 residues. With 3 bases clipped from V and 4 bases from J, the junction kept 13 bases outside the gene matches. Looked up from germline, CDR1 is SGHNT and CDR2 is YYREEE (reference sequence). CDR3 region: CASSSPGQGGGRETQYF. The CDR3 DNA reads TGTGCCAGCAGCTCCCCGGGACAGGGAGGGGGCAGAGAGACCCAGTACTTC.

In nucleotides, the CDR3 is TGTGCCAGCACCCAGGAGGCTATACGAAGGAAGCAGTTCTTC. Protein: CASTQEAIRRKQFF. The rearrangement uses TRBV5-6 and TRBJ2-1, with TRBD2 as a possible D gene (5 bases). Germline assignment: CDR1 SGHDT and CDR2 YYEEEE. This CDR3 contains 14 residues. V was cut by 6 bases and J by 11 bases, with 21 bases left in between.

The chain joins TRBV2 to TRBJ2-3; 13 bases are shared with TRBD2. CDR3 size: 17 residues. The germline V gene has CDR1 SNHLY and CDR2 FYNNEI. J was trimmed by 5 bases and V by 2 bases; bases with no gene match: 7. The CDR3 sequence is CASSEKLTSGGKDTQYF. The CDR3 nucleotides are TGTGCCAGCAGTGAAAAACTGACTAGCGGGGGGAAAGATACGCAGTATTTT.

The genes are TRBV7-2 and TRBJ2-1; D might be TRBD2 (5 bases). V gave up 0 bases and J gave up 6 bases, with 6 bases separating them. The CDR3 has 13 amino acids. Germline assignment: CDR1 SGHTA and CDR2 FQGNSA. The CDR3 sequence: CASSLARGNEQFF. CDR3 coding DNA: TGTGCCAGCAGCTTAGCCCGGGGCAATGAGCAGTTCTTC.

The rearrangement uses TRBV6-1 and TRBJ2-1, with D maybe TRBD2 (5 bases). The germline V and J ends were trimmed by 7 bases and 4 bases, with 8 bases remaining between them. The length of the CDR3 is 12 residues. The germline gives CDR1 MNHNS, CDR2 SASEGT. The CDR3 reads CASKEGYNEQFF. The CDR3 nucleotides read TGTGCCAGCAAAGAGGGATACAATGAGCAGTTCTTC.

The chain uses TRBV11-2 and TRBJ1-6; no firm D call. The germline V gene has CDR1 SGHAT and CDR2 FQNNGV. Trimming removed 5 bases from V and 10 bases from J, with 18 bases in between. This CDR3 spans 15 amino acids. The CDR3 region is CASSGEQSYRSPLHF. CDR3 sequence (DNA): TGTGCCAGCAGCGGAGAGCAGAGTTACCGGTCACCCCTCCACTTT. Combining the CDR3 with reference TRBV11-2 and TRBJ1-6 gives the whole variable domain EAGVAQSPRYKIIEKRQSVAFWCNPISGHATLYWYQQILGQGPKLLIQFQNNGVVDDSQLPKDRFSAERLKGVDSTLKIQPAKLEDSAVYLCASSGEQSYRSPLHFGNGTRLTVT.

The chain is built from TRBV2 and TRBJ2-3, with D unresolved. This CDR3 spans 8 amino acids. CDR1 and CDR2 from the germline V gene are SNHLY and FYNNEI. V lost 8 bases, J lost 9 bases, and 3 bases lay in between. In DNA form, the CDR3 reads TGTGCCAGCCAAACGCAGTATTTT. This translates into CASQTQYF.

The rearrangement uses TRBV7-9 and TRBJ2-7; tentative D call: TRBD1 (6 bases). The CDR3 has 14 residues. Germline CDR1 reads SEHNR; CDR2 reads FQNEAQ (reference sequence). V shed 1 base and J shed 2 bases, with 9 bases lying between them. The CDR3 DNA sequence: TGTGCCAGCAGCTTAGGTACAGGGACCTACGAGCAGTACTTC. Amino acid sequence: CASSLGTGTYEQYF.